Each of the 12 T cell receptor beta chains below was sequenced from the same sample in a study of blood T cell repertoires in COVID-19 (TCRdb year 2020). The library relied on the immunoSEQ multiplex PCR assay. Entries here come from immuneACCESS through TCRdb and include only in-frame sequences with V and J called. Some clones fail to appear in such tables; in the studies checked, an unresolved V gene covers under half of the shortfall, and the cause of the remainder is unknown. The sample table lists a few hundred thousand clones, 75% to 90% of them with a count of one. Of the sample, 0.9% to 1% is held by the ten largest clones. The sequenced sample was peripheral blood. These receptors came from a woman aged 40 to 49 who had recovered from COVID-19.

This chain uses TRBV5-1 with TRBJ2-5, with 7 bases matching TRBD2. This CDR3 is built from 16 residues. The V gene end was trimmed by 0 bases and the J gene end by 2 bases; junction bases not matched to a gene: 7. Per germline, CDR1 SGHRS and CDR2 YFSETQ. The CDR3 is CASSLAGGARQETQYF. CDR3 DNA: TGCGCCAGCAGCTTGGCGGGGGGAGCTCGTCAAGAGACCCAGTACTTC.

DNA for the CDR3: TGCGCCAGCAGCCCCTTGGGCCCCGGCACAGATACGCAGTATTTT. It yields the protein CASSPLGPGTDTQYF. The chain couples TRBV5-1 to TRBJ2-3; D is undetermined. The V end was cut by 4 bases, the J end by 1 base, with 13 bases between. The V gene's germline CDR1 is SGHRS and CDR2 YFSETQ. The CDR3 contains 15 residues.

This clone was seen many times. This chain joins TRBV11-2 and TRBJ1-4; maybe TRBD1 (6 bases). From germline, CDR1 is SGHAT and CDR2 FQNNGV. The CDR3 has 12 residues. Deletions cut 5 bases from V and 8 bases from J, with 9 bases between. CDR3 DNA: TGTGCCAGCAGCCCACAGGGCGAAAAACTGTTTTTT. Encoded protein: CASSPQGEKLFF.

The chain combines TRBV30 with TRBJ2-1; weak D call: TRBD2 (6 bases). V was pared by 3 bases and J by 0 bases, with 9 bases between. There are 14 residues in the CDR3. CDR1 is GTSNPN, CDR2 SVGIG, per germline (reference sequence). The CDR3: CAWRGGNSYNEQFF. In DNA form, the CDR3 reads TGTGCCTGGAGGGGCGGGAACTCCTACAATGAGCAGTTCTTC.

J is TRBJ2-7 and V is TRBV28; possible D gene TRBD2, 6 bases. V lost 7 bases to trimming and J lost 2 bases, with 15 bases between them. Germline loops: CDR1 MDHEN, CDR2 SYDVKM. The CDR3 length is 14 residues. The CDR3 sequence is CASTSIRGTYEQYF. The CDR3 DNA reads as TGTGCCAGCACCTCGATCCGGGGGACCTACGAGCAGTACTTC.

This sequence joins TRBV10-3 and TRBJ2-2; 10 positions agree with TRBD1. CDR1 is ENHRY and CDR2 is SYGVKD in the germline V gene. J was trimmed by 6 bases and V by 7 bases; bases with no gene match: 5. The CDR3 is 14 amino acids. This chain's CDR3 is CAIKPGQGSGELFF. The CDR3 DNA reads TGTGCCATCAAGCCGGGACAGGGGTCCGGGGAGCTGTTTTTT.

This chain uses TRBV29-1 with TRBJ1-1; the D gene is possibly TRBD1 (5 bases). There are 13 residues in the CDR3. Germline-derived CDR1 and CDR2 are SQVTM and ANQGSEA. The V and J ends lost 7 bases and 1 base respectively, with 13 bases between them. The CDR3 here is CSGGANENTEAFF. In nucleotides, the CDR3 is TGCAGCGGCGGGGCAAATGAGAACACTGAAGCTTTCTTT.

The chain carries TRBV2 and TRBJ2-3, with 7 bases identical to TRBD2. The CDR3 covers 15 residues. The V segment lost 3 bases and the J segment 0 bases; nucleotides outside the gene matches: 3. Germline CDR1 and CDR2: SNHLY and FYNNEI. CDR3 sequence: CASSESGTSTDTQYF. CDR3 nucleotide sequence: TGTGCCAGCAGTGAGAGCGGGACGAGCACAGATACGCAGTATTTT.

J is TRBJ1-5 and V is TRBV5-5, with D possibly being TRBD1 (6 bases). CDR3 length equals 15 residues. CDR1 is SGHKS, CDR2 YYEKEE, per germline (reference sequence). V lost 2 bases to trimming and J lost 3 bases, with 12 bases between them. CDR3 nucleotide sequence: TGTGCCAGCAGCTTAAGACAGGCCCCCAATCAGCCCCAGCATTTT. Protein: CASSLRQAPNQPQHF.

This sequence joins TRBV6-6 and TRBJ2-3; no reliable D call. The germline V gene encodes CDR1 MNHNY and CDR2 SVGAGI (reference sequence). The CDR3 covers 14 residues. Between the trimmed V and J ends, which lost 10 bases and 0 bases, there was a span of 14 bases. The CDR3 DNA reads TGTGCCACCCAACCCCCGACTAGCACAGATACGCAGTATTTT. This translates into CATQPPTSTDTQYF.

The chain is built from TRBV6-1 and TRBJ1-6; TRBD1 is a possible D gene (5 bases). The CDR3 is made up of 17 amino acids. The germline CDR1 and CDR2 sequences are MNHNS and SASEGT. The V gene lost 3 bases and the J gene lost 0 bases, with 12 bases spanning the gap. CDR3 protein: CASSEGEESSYNSPLHF. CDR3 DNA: TGTGCCAGCAGTGAGGGGGAGGAGAGCTCCTATAATTCACCCCTCCACTTT.

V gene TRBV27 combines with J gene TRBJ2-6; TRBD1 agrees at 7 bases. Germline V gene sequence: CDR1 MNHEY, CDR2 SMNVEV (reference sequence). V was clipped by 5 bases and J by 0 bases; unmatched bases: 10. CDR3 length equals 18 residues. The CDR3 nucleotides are TGTGCCAGCAGTGCACAACAGGGGCGGAGCTCTGGGGCCAACGTCCTGACTTTC. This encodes CASSAQQGRSSGANVLTF.